This TCR beta chain was captured in a study of blood T cell repertoires in COVID-19. Study details: Whether acute or convalescent, the COVID-19 samples came from the United States, Italy and Spain.

This CDR3 spans 18 amino acids. Per the germline V gene, CDR1 is SGHVS and CDR2 is FQNEAQ. With V trimmed by 5 bases and J by 4 bases, 13 bases remained unmatched. Repertoires were generated with immunoSEQ multiplex PCR, while TCRdb's copy carries only in-frame clones and drops some. The table lists some 99,000 clones, nearly 90% of them singletons, with more than 4.5% in the top ten. The sequence derives from a man aged 70 or older with acute or convalescent COVID-19. The chain joins TRBV7-8 to TRBJ2-5, with 13 bases aligning to TRBD2. The sample consisted of peripheral blood. CDR3 loop: CASSRITSGGGWSETQYF. CDR3 bases: TGTGCCAGCAGCCGGATTACTAGCGGGGGGGGCTGGTCAGAGACCCAGTACTTC.